This T cell receptor (beta chain) was observed in a study of blood T cell repertoires in COVID-19. To note about this clone: In the same sample, other DNA sequences code for this CDR3.

Only in-frame clones appear in the TCRdb table, and some are missing; sequencing was by immunoSEQ multiplex PCR. The sample yields roughly 270,000 clones, approximately 80% seen once. The CDR3 length is 13 residues. Trimming at V came to 8 bases and at J to 6 bases, leaving 5 bases not matched to a gene. This sequence joins TRBV12-3 or TRBV12-4 and TRBJ1-5, with 9 bases identical to TRBD1. This TCR was sampled from a middle-aged man who had been exposed to COVID-19. The specimen was PBMCs or T cells enriched from blood (not recorded which). CDR3 loop: CASLQGAGQPQHF. CDR3 bases: TGTGCCAGCCTACAGGGGGCCGGTCAGCCCCAGCATTTT.